These 11 T cell receptor beta chains share one sample of origin, sequenced in a study of blood T cell repertoires in COVID-19. Method: immunoSEQ multiplex PCR; TCRdb's copy keeps in-frame clones and lacks some. Here the sample spans 300,000 to 350,000 clones, 90% being singletons. Sequenced material: peripheral blood. The receptors originated from a woman between 35 and 50 years old with COVID-19, enrolled during active disease.

V gene TRBV18 combines with J gene TRBJ2-7, with 9 bases matching TRBD2. This CDR3 has 16 amino acids. Germline CDR1 is KGHSH and CDR2 is LQKENI. J was trimmed by 2 bases and V by 1 base; bases with no gene match: 6. Here the CDR3 DNA reads TGTGCCAGCTCACCACGGGGTATAGCGGGAGCCTACGAGCAGTACTTC. Amino acid sequence: CASSPRGIAGAYEQYF.

This rearrangement joins TRBV5-8 to TRBJ1-5; TRBD1 matches at 7 bases. V lost 4 bases to trimming and J lost 0 bases; unmatched junction nucleotides: 4. The germline gives CDR1 SGHTS, CDR2 YDEGEE. The CDR3 covers 15 residues. DNA for the CDR3: TGTGCCAGCAGCGTACAGGGGTATAGCAATCAGCCCCAGCATTTT. It is translated as CASSVQGYSNQPQHF.

This sequence joins TRBV7-6 and TRBJ1-2; D unclear. CDR1 and CDR2 (germline): SGHVS, FNYEAQ. This CDR3 spans 15 amino acids. V was cut by 5 bases and J by 1 base, with 14 bases left in between. The CDR3: CASSPKSRSNYGYTF. The CDR3 DNA reads as TGTGCCAGCAGCCCCAAGTCCAGAAGTAACTATGGCTACACCTTC.

This clone was detected only once. The chain carries TRBV11-1 and TRBJ2-7; weak D call: TRBD2 (5 bases). Germline values: CDR1 SGHAT, CDR2 FQDESV (reference sequence). Trimming pared 1 base from V and 0 bases from J, leaving 7 bases between. The CDR3 covers 14 residues. The CDR3 DNA follows: TGTGCCAGCAGCTTAGGTACTAGCTCCTACGAGCAGTACTTC. Amino acids: CASSLGTSSYEQYF. Full variable domain (outside the CDR3, taken from reference TRBV11-1 and TRBJ2-7): EAEVAQSPRYKITEKSQAVAFWCDPISGHATLYWYRQILGQGPELLVQFQDESVVDDSQLPKDRFSAERLKGVDSTLKIQPAELGDSAMYLCASSLGTSSYEQYFGPGTRLTVT.

This rearrangement joins TRBV7-8 to TRBJ2-7; 11 bases fit TRBD2. After removal of 3 bases from V and 7 bases from J, the junction contained 2 bases not matched to a gene. From germline, CDR1 is SGHVS and CDR2 FQNEAQ. CDR3 length equals 13 residues. In nucleotides, the CDR3 is TGTGCCAGCAGCTTCGGACTAGCGGGTGAGCAGTACTTC. It codes for CASSFGLAGEQYF.

The chain links TRBV27 to TRBJ2-1, with TRBD2 identical over 13 bases. The CDR3 loop spans 15 amino acids. The germline CDR1 and CDR2 sequences are MNHEY and SMNVEV (reference sequence). Losses at the gene ends were 6 bases for V and 7 bases for J; bases not matched to a gene: 6. CDR3 residues: CASRAGLAGPNEQFF. In DNA, the CDR3 is TGTGCCAGCAGGGCGGGACTAGCGGGACCGAATGAGCAGTTCTTC.

The sample holds a few counts of this clone. The rearrangement joins TRBV27 to TRBJ2-7; tentatively, D is TRBD2 (6 bases). CDR1 and CDR2 (germline): MNHEY, SMNVEV (reference sequence). The CDR3 length is 13 residues. The V and J ends lost 6 bases and 4 bases respectively, with 13 bases between them. The CDR3: CASRRPGVYEQYF. The CDR3 nucleotides read TGTGCCAGCAGGAGGCCGGGGGTTTACGAGCAGTACTTC.

The chain recombines TRBV6-2 or TRBV6-3 with TRBJ1-1, with D maybe TRBD1 (5 bases). With 0 bases removed from V and 8 bases from J, the gap between germline ends came to 7 bases. The CDR3 is made up of 12 amino acids. Germline-derived CDR1 and CDR2 are MNHEY and SVGEGT. The CDR3 coding sequence is TGTGCCAGCAGTTACTCGGCAGGGGAAGCTTTCTTT. Residues: CASSYSAGEAFF.

The chain recombines TRBV27 with TRBJ2-3, with 7 nucleotides matching TRBD1. Germline V lookup: CDR1 MNHEY, CDR2 SMNVEV (reference sequence). This CDR3 is built from 14 residues. V lost 5 bases to trimming and J lost 5 bases; unmatched junction nucleotides: 7. The CDR3 sequence: CASSRQGFGDTQYF. The DNA for the CDR3 is TGTGCCAGCAGTCGACAGGGTTTCGGAGATACGCAGTATTTT.

V and J are TRBV11-2 and TRBJ2-1; weak D call: TRBD1 (5 bases). This CDR3 is 16 amino acids long. Germline values: CDR1 SGHAT, CDR2 FQNNGV. Trimming removed 5 bases from V and 2 bases from J, with 16 bases in between. The CDR3 spells CASSLPRVGPYNEQFF. DNA of the CDR3: TGTGCCAGCAGCCTCCCCAGGGTAGGCCCCTACAATGAGCAGTTCTTC.

This chain links TRBV6-5 with TRBJ1-6; perhaps TRBD1 as D (5 bases). The CDR3 length is 15 residues. Germline V gene sequence: CDR1 MNHEY, CDR2 SVGAGI. V was trimmed by 2 bases and J by 10 bases, leaving 15 bases between them. This chain's CDR3 is CASSYEVGLRSPLHF. The CDR3 DNA sequence: TGTGCCAGCAGTTACGAAGTGGGACTGCGCTCACCCCTCCACTTT.